The 24 T cell receptor beta chains presented below share a single source sample, sequenced in a study of post-analysis software for immune sequencing data. For these TCRs, the target antigens are not known. Unique molecular identifiers were built into the TCR beta cDNA libraries. TCRdb processed the PCR reads anew with MiXCR; each CDR3 protein has one entry. The profile shows fewer than 600,000 distinct CDR3 sequences, roughly 45% of them singletons. General study findings and limits: Relative to controls, patients had about five TRBV segments at higher frequency, with TRBV5-6, TRBV5-1 and TRBV20-1 among these.

Source material: blood. The receptors derive from a girl aged 5 to 17 with multiple sclerosis.

This clonotype was recorded many times. The rearrangement joins TRBV6-4 to TRBJ1-2; TRBD1 agrees at 8 bases. Losses at the gene ends were 2 bases for V and 4 bases for J; bases not matched to a gene: 9. This CDR3 region has 16 residues. Germline loops: CDR1 MRHNA, CDR2 SNTAGT. DNA of the CDR3: TGTGCCAGCAGTGACACTCTGACAGGGGTGTTCTATGGCTACACCTTC. Its protein is CASSDTLTGVFYGYTF.

In regard to this clonotype: Germline is not matched at one junction end, which may reflect a read error. The genes are TRBV7-2 and TRBJ1-3; D ambiguous. There are 14 residues in the CDR3. CDR1 and CDR2 from the germline V gene are SGHTA and FQGNSA. The CDR3 DNA is TGTGCCAGCAGCCCGGACCTCTCTGGGAACACCATATATTTT. Protein: CASSPDLSGNTIYF.

This clonotype was counted only a few times. The chain carries TRBV7-9 and TRBJ2-7; weak D call: TRBD2 (6 bases). Germline V CDR1 and CDR2: SEHNR, FQNEAQ (reference sequence). Trimming pared 5 bases from V and 1 base from J, leaving 9 bases between. This CDR3 contains 13 residues. CDR3 nucleotides: TGTGCCAGCAGCCGCGGGATTTCCTACGAGCAGTACTTC. Its translation is CASSRGISYEQYF.

The chain links TRBV28 to TRBJ1-4; TRBD1 agrees at 7 bases. The CDR3 covers 16 residues. V lost 6 bases and J lost 0; bases outside the gene matches: 7. From germline, CDR1 is MDHEN and CDR2 SYDVKM. In nucleotides, the CDR3 is TGTGCCAGCAGGACCCGACAGGGCCCAACTAATGAAAAACTGTTTTTT. Translated, it gives CASRTRQGPTNEKLFF.

This chain uses TRBV21-1 with TRBJ1-6; the table's D gene call, TRBD1, was not cross checked with the DNA. TRBV21-1 is annotated as a pseudogene. CDR3 length equals 10 residues. CDR3 in amino acids: CARGDSPLHF. For the CDR3, the DNA is TGTGCCAGAGGGGACTCACCCCTCCACTTT.

V and J are TRBV27 and TRBJ1-4; the D is unclear. Trimming removed 5 bases at V and 10 bases at J, with 20 bases between. The CDR3 length is 15 residues. CDR1 and CDR2 (germline): MNHEY, SMNVEV (reference sequence). The CDR3: CASSPGFPLAPKLFF. CDR3 in DNA: TGTGCCAGCAGTCCGGGATTTCCCCTGGCTCCAAAACTGTTTTTT.

This chain connects TRBV6-4 to TRBJ1-2, with D unresolved. The CDR3 loop spans 14 amino acids. Germline-derived CDR1 and CDR2 are MRHNA and SNTAGT. The V and J ends lost 6 bases and 4 bases respectively, with 15 bases between them. The CDR3 loop is CASSVEEGAYGYTF. CDR3 sequence (DNA): TGTGCCAGCAGCGTAGAGGAGGGAGCCTATGGCTACACCTTC.

The J gene is TRBJ2-7, the V gene TRBV3-1; D ambiguous. Deletions cut 2 bases from V and 2 bases from J, with 10 bases between. The CDR3 runs 14 residues. The germline V gene has CDR1 LGHDT and CDR2 YNNKEL (reference sequence). CDR3 sequence: CASSQSDLTYEQYF. CDR3 DNA: TGTGCCAGCAGCCAAAGCGATTTAACCTACGAGCAGTACTTC.

This chain joins TRBV7-3 and TRBJ2-7, with D hard to call. The CDR3 covers 13 residues. The germline V gene encodes CDR1 SGHTA and CDR2 FQGTGA. Trimming took 2 bases from V and 6 from J, leaving 11 bases between them. CDR3 coding DNA: TGTGCCAGCAGCTTATTTCGCCAGACCGAGCAGTACTTC. It specifies CASSLFRQTEQYF.

This clonotype came up a few times. V usage is TRBV3-1 and J usage is TRBJ2-3, with 8 positions matching TRBD2. CDR1 and CDR2 from the germline V gene are LGHDT and YNNKEL (reference sequence). The J segment lost 6 bases and the V segment lost 3 bases, leaving 8 bases of the junction unmatched. The CDR3 has 15 residues. CDR3 nucleotides: TGTGCCAGCAGCCAGGAAGCGGGAGTCTGGGATACGCAGTATTTT. As protein: CASSQEAGVWDTQYF.

CDR3 sequence (DNA): TGCGCCAGCAGCTTGGACCTAGCCTACGAGCAGTACTTC. Amino acid sequence: CASSLDLAYEQYF. The chain links TRBV5-1 to TRBJ2-7; D gene uncertain. In germline, CDR1 is SGHRS, CDR2 YFSETQ. The CDR3 contains 13 residues. The V and J ends lost 0 bases and 2 bases respectively, with 6 bases between them.

The V and J genes are TRBV6-2 or TRBV6-3 and TRBJ1-1; 7 bases match TRBD1. Germline CDR1 reads MNHEY; CDR2 reads SVGEGT. This CDR3 comprises 16 residues. With 3 bases clipped from V and 6 bases from J, the junction kept 13 bases outside the gene matches. The CDR3 nucleotides are TGTGCCAGCAGTTATTCCCGACAGACAGGGCGTCCTGAAGCTTTCTTT. Translated, it gives CASSYSRQTGRPEAFF.

In its sample, this clonotype was seen a few times. This chain connects TRBV7-2 to TRBJ2-7; 7 positions match TRBD2. V lost 5 bases to trimming and J lost 2 bases; unmatched junction nucleotides: 6. The CDR3 runs to 14 residues. In germline, CDR1 is SGHTA, CDR2 FQGNSA. In DNA form, the CDR3 reads TGTGCCAGCAGCCTTAGTAGCGGGCCCTACGAGCAGTACTTC. Protein: CASSLSSGPYEQYF.

CDR3 bases: TGTGCCAGCAGCGGACAGTCCGGGGGGTATCAGCCCCAGCATTTT. Translation gives CASSGQSGGYQPQHF. This chain uses TRBV28 with TRBJ1-5; possibly TRBD1 for D (6 bases). V was trimmed by 6 bases and J by 5 bases, leaving 17 bases between them. The CDR3 totals 15 residues. CDR1 is MDHEN and CDR2 is SYDVKM in the germline V gene.

The rearrangement links TRBV12-3 or TRBV12-4 to TRBJ2-1, with 7 bases that match TRBD2. The CDR3 spans 16 residues. J gave up 1 base and V 3 bases, and 6 bases lay outside the gene matches. The CDR3 loop reads CASSFAGETSYNEQFF. Here the CDR3 DNA reads TGTGCCAGCAGTTTCGCGGGAGAGACGTCCTACAATGAGCAGTTCTTC.

This sequence joins TRBV12-3 or TRBV12-4 and TRBJ2-3; D uncertain. Trimming shortened V by 7 bases and J by 3 bases, and 5 bases separated the two germline ends. The CDR3 contains 11 residues. The CDR3 reads CASTHTDTQYF. In DNA form, the CDR3 reads TGTGCCAGCACCCATACAGATACGCAGTATTTT.

This clonotype has just a few counts. The V call is TRBV14, the J call TRBJ2-1; no clear D. Trimming shortened V by 0 bases and J by 14 bases, and 14 bases separated the two germline ends. This CDR3 has 13 amino acids. Germline CDR1 SGHDN, CDR2 FVKESK. The chain's CDR3 is CASSQEERSREFF. The CDR3 coding sequence is TGTGCCAGCAGCCAAGAAGAACGGTCTAGAGAGTTCTTC.

The gene calls are TRBV29-1 and TRBJ2-7; TRBD2 might be the D (6 bases). The germline gives CDR1 SQVTM, CDR2 ANQGSEA. Trimming pared 8 bases from V and 0 bases from J, leaving 17 bases between. There are 14 residues in the CDR3. The CDR3 bases are TGCAGCCCCGGGGCGAGCGGGCTCTCCTACGAGCAGTACTTC. Amino acid sequence: CSPGASGLSYEQYF.

This clonotype was observed at least ten times. The genes are TRBV2 and TRBJ2-7; 7 bases align to TRBD2. The germline V gene has CDR1 SNHLY and CDR2 FYNNEI. This CDR3 is built from 14 residues. V was clipped by 5 bases and J by 4 bases; unmatched bases: 8. CDR3 region: CASSPLAVSYEQYF. The DNA for the CDR3 is TGTGCCAGCAGTCCGCTAGCGGTCAGTTACGAGCAGTACTTC.

The table lists this clonotype with a few counts. The chain carries TRBV6-1 and TRBJ1-1; perhaps TRBD1 as D (5 bases). V was pared by 5 bases and J by 3 bases, with 10 bases between. Germline V gene data show CDR1 as MNHNS and CDR2 as SASEGT. CDR3 size: 13 residues. The CDR3 spells CASSPGTYTEAFF. The DNA for the CDR3 is TGTGCCAGCAGTCCGGGGACTTACACTGAAGCTTTCTTT.

This clonotype was seen a few times. The rearrangement links TRBV10-3 to TRBJ2-5; 7 nucleotides agree with TRBD2. The germline V gene has CDR1 ENHRY and CDR2 SYGVKD. V dropped 5 bases and J dropped 5; count of bases not matched to a gene: 5. This CDR3 has 13 amino acids. CDR3 sequence reads: CAISRLAGETQYF. DNA of the CDR3: TGTGCCATCAGTAGACTAGCCGGGGAGACCCAGTACTTC.

This clonotype was observed a few times. The chain couples TRBV12-3 or TRBV12-4 to TRBJ1-2; D remains ambiguous. Between the trimmed V and J ends, which lost 5 bases and 7 bases, there was a span of 14 bases. The length of the CDR3 is 13 residues. The CDR3: CASSRLLVGGYTF. The CDR3 DNA follows: TGTGCCAGCAGTCGACTGCTGGTAGGTGGCTACACCTTC.

The sample holds a few counts of this clonotype. The chain recombines TRBV5-1 with TRBJ2-5, with D hard to call. Germline loops: CDR1 SGHRS, CDR2 YFSETQ. The CDR3 sequence is 15 residues long. V gave up 0 bases and J gave up 3 bases, with 12 bases separating them. The CDR3 DNA sequence: TGCGCCAGCAGCTTGGTCGCTAGAAAAGAAGAGACCCAGTACTTC. Translation gives CASSLVARKEETQYF.

The chain recombines TRBV25-1 with TRBJ2-7; 8 nucleotides match TRBD2. Germline V gene data show CDR1 as MGHDK and CDR2 as SYGVNS. The CDR3 extends over 17 amino acids. J was trimmed by 1 base and V by 1 base; bases with no gene match: 9. The CDR3: CASSESISGGPSYEQYF. The DNA for the CDR3 is TGTGCCAGCAGTGAATCTATCTCGGGAGGGCCTTCCTACGAGCAGTACTTC.